This T cell receptor (beta chain) was captured in a study of T cell repertoires in cytomegalovirus infection. As for the study in general: The public TCR beta signatures pointed to both CMV infection and matching HLA type.

MiXCR, run by TCRdb on the reads, gives a single entry per CDR3 protein. Of more than 500,000 distinct CDR3 sequences in the sample, 15% to 20% were seen once. CDR1 is LNHNV and CDR2 is YYDKDF in the germline V gene (reference sequence). V trimming: 4 bases; J trimming: 0 bases; junction bases outside the gene matches: 7. This CDR3 comprises 16 residues. This TCR came from a human donor in good health (CMV status not recorded). Some clones in this sample may be carry-over from other donors' samples. Sequenced: CD8+ T cells from PBMCs. V is TRBV15 and J is TRBJ2-7; TRBD1 matches 9 bases. The CDR3 coding sequence is TGTGCCACCAGCATTACGGACAGGGGATTCTCCTACGAGCAGTACTTC. Translation: CATSITDRGFSYEQYF. The whole variable domain, filled in from reference TRBV15 and TRBJ2-7, reads DAMVIQNPRYQVTQFGKPVTLSCSQTLNHNVMYWYQQKSSQAPKLLFHYYDKDFNNEADTPDNFQSRRPNTSFCFLDIRSPGLGDTAMYLCATSITDRGFSYEQYFGPGTRLTVT.